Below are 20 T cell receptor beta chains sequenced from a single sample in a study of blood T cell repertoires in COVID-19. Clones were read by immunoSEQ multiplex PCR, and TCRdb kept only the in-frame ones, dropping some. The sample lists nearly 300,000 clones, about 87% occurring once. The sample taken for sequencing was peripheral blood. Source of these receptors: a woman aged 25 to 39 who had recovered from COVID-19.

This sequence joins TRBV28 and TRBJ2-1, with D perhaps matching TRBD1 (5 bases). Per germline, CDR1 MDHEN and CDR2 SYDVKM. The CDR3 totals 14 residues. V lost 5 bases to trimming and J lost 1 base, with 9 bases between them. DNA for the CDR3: TGTGCCAGCAGTCTGGGGCTTTCCTACAATGAGCAGTTCTTC. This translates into CASSLGLSYNEQFF.

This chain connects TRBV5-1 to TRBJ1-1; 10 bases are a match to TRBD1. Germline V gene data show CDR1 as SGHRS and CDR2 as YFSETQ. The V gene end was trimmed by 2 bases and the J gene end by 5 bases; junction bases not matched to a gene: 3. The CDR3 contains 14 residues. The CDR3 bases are TGCGCCAGCAGCTTATGGGACAGGGGTACTGAAGCTTTCTTT. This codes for CASSLWDRGTEAFF.

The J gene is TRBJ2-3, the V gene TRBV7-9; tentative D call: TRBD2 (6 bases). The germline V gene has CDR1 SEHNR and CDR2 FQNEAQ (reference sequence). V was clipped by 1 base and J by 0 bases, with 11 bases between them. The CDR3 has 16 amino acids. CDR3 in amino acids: CASSLGTTASTDTQYF. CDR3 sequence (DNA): TGTGCCAGCAGCTTAGGGACTACAGCTAGCACAGATACGCAGTATTTT.

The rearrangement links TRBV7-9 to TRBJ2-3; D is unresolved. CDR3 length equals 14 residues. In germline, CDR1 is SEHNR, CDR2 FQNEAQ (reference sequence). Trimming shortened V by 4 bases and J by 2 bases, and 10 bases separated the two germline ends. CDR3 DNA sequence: TGTGCCAGCAGCTCCCCGAACTTCACAGATACGCAGTATTTT. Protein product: CASSSPNFTDTQYF.

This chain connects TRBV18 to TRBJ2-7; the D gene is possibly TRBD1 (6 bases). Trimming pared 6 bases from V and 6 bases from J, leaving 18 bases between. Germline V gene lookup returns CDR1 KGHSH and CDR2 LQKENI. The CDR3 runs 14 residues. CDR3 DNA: TGTGCCAGCTCCCCCCGACGGACACAGGGCGAGCAGTACTTC. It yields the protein CASSPRRTQGEQYF.

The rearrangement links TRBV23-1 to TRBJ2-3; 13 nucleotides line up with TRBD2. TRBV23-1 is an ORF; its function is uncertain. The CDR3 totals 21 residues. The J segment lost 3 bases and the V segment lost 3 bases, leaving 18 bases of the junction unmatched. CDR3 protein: CASSQSSGTSGTWTHTDTQYF. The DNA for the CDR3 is TGCGCCAGCAGTCAGTCATCCGGGACTAGCGGGACCTGGACCCATACAGATACGCAGTATTTT.

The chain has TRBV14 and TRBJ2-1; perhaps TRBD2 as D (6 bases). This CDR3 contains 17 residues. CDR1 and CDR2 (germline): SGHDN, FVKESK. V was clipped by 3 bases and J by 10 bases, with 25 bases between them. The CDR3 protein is CASSQFPGTRFSREQFF. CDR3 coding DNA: TGTGCCAGCAGCCAGTTTCCTGGGACTCGTTTTTCGCGAGAGCAGTTCTTC.

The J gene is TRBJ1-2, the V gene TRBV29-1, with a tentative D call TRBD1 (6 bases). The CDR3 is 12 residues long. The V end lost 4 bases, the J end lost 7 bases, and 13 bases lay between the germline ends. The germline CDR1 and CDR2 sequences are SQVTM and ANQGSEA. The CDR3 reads CSVGGGAAGYTF. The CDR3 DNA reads TGCAGCGTTGGCGGGGGGGCGGCTGGCTACACCTTC.

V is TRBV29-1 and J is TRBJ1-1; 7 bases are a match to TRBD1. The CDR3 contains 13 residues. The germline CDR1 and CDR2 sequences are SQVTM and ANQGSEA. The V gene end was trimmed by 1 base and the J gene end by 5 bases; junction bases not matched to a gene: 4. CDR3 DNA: TGCAGCGTTGAAGCAGGGGGTCGAACTGAAGCTTTCTTT. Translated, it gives CSVEAGGRTEAFF.

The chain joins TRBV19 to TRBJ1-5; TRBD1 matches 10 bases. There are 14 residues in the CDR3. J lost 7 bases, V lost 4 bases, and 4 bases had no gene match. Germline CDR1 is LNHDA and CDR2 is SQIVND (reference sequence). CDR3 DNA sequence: TGTGCCAGTAGTAGGGGACAGGGGAACCAGCCCCAGCATTTT. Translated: CASSRGQGNQPQHF.

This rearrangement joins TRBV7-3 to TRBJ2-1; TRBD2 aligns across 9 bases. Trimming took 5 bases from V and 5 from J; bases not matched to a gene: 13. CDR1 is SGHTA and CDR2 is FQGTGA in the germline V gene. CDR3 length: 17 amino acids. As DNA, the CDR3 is TGTGCCAGCAGCCCGCCGGGAGCTAGCGGGGTGAACAATGAGCAGTTCTTC. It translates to CASSPPGASGVNNEQFF.

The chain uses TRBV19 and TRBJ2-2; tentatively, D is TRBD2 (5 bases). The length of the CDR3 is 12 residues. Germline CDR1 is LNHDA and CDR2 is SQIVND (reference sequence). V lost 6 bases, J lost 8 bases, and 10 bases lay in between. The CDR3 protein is CASSRPGGELFF. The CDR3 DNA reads TGTGCCAGTAGCCGTCCGGGAGGGGAGCTGTTTTTT.

The CDR3 nucleotides are TGTGCCAGCAGGGGGGGATCTTTGACCTATGGCTACACCTTC. Protein: CASRGGSLTYGYTF. V usage is TRBV28 and J usage is TRBJ1-2; D might be TRBD1 (5 bases). Trimming shortened V by 6 bases and J by 4 bases, and 15 bases separated the two germline ends. CDR3 length: 14 amino acids. The germline CDR1 and CDR2 sequences are MDHEN and SYDVKM.

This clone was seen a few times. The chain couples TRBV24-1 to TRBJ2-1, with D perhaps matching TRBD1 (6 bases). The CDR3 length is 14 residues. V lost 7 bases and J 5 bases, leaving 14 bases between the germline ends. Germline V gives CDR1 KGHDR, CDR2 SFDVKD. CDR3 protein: CATRPGTNNNEQFF. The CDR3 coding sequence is TGTGCCACCAGACCCGGGACAAATAACAATGAGCAGTTCTTC.

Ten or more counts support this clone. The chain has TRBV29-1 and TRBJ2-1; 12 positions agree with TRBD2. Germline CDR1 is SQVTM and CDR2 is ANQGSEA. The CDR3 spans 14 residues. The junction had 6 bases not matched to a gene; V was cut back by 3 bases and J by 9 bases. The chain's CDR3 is CSVDLAGGLGEQFF. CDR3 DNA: TGCAGCGTTGATCTAGCGGGGGGGCTTGGTGAGCAGTTCTTC.

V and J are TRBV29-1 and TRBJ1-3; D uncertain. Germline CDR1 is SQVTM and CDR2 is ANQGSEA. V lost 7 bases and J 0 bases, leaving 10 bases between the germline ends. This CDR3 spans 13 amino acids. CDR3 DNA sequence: TGCAGCGGTTTGGAGCTCTCTGGAAACACCATATATTTT. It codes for CSGLELSGNTIYF.

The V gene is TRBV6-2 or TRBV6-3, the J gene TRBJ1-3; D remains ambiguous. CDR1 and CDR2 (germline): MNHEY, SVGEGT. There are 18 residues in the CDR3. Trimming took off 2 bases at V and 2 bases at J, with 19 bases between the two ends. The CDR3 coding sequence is TGTGCCAGCAGTTACCGGGCAGTAGGGAGGGTGACTGGAAACACCATATATTTT. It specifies CASSYRAVGRVTGNTIYF.

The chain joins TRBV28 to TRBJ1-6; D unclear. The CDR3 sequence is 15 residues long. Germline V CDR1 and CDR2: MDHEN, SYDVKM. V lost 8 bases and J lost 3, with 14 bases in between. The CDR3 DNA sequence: TGTGCCAGCCACGGATCGGGTGGCTATAATTCACCCCTCCACTTT. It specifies CASHGSGGYNSPLHF.

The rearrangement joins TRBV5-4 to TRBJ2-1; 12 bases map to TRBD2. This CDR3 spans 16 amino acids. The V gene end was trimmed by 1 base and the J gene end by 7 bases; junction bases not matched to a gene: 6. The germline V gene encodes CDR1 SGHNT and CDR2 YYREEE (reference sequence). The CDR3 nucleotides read TGTGCCAGCAGCTTGTGGACTAGCGGGGTGCTTAATGAGCAGTTCTTC. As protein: CASSLWTSGVLNEQFF. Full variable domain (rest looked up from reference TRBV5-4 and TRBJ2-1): ETGVTQSPTHLIKTRGQQVTLRCSSQSGHNTVSWYQQALGQGPQFIFQYYREEENGRGNFPPRFSGLQFPNYSSELNVNALELDDSALYLCASSLWTSGVLNEQFFGPGTRLTVL.

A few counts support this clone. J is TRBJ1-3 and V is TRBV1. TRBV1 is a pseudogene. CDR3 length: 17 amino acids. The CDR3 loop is CTSTRPSGNPSGNTIYF. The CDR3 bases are TGCACCAGCACCCGGCCATCCGGGAATCCCTCTGGAAACACCATATATTTT.